The rows below give T cell receptor beta chains drawn from one sample of a study of CD4+ T cells in melanoma. Using immunoSEQ multiplex PCR, the repertoire was profiled, and TCRdb retains in-frame clones only, with some absent. The sample records some 150,000 clones, approximately 91% being singletons. These receptors came from a human donor with melanoma. CDR3s include the opening cysteine and the closing phenylalanine or tryptophan. The D gene is left open where the match is weak. Clone size is not always given. Where it is, it says once, few, many or a class for expanded clones.

size	V	D	J	DNA	CDR3
-	TRBV5-1	-	TRBJ2-7	TGCGCCAGCAGCTTGGCGCCGCCACAGCAGACCTACGAGCAGTACTTC	CASSLAPPQQTYEQYF
-	TRBV4-1	TRBD1	TRBJ2-7	TGCGCCAGCAGCCTAGCCCTGGGACAGACCTACGAGCAGTACTTC	CASSLALGQTYEQYF
-	TRBV18	-	TRBJ1-5	TGTGCCAGCTCCAAAGGTACCCCACAAGCGGGGGCCTGGCAGCCCCAGCATTTT	CASSKGTPQAGAWQPQHF
-	TRBV5-1	TRBD1	TRBJ2-5	TGCGCCAGCAGTCCGACAGGGGGGGGCTCGGGAGAGACCCAGTACTTC	CASSPTGGGSGETQYF
-	TRBV9	TRBD2	TRBJ2-3	TGTGCCAGCAGCGTAGTGGGCGGGGGGGACACAGATACGCAGTATTTT	CASSVVGGGDTDTQYF
once	TRBV11-2	TRBD1	TRBJ2-1	TGTGCCAGCAGAGAAGGGACAGGGGGCTTCCTTGGCAATGAGCAGTTCTTC	CASREGTGGFLGNEQFF
-	TRBV6-6	-	TRBJ2-7	TGTGCCAGCAGTTACGAGGGGGGGTCCCCCGAGCAGTACTTC	CASSYEGGSPEQYF
once	TRBV19	-	TRBJ1-5	TGTGCCAGTAGTATTTTCGGCCAGCCCCAGCATTTT	CASSIFGQPQHF
-	TRBV5-1	-	TRBJ2-1	TGCGCCAGCCGACAGGAAGAGTGGCTCGGGAGTGAGCAGTTCTTC	CASRQEEWLGSEQFF
-	TRBV30	TRBD1	TRBJ1-1	TGTGCCTGGAGTCCACCCGGACAGGGCCCAGGGCCGTTGAGACAAGCTTTCTTT	CAWSPPGQGPGPLRQAFF
-	TRBV5-1	-	TRBJ1-2	TGCGCCAGCAGCCTATCCGGTGGCAGTATTAACTATGGCTACACCTTC	CASSLSGGSINYGYTF
-	TRBV5-1	-	TRBJ1-2	TGCGCCAGCAGCTTGGTCGGGGGCGCGGGCTATGGCTACACCTTC	CASSLVGGAGYGYTF
-	TRBV29-1	TRBD1	TRBJ1-5	TGCAGCGTTGCACAGGGGGCAGGTCAGCCCCAGCATTTT	CSVAQGAGQPQHF
-	TRBV6-5	TRBD1	TRBJ1-1	TGTGCCAGCACGAACAGGGGCACTGAAGCTTTCTTT	CASTNRGTEAFF
-	TRBV6-1	-	TRBJ1-2	TGTGCCAGCAGTGGTGGAGGACAGCGAAACTATGGCTACACCTTC	CASSGGGQRNYGYTF
-	TRBV7-3	-	TRBJ2-1	TGTGCCAGCAGCTTAACGCCCTCCACGGAGCAGTTCTTC	CASSLTPSTEQFF
-	TRBV2	-	TRBJ1-1	TGTGCCAGCAACCGGGGGGTGAGCACTGAAGCTTTCTTT	CASNRGVSTEAFF
-	TRBV10-2	-	TRBJ1-5	TGCGCCAGCACTCCGGGGAATCAGCCCCAGCATTTT	CASTPGNQPQHF
-	TRBV6-5	-	TRBJ1-5	TGTGCCAGCTCAACGGCCGGGAGCAATCAGCCCCAGCATTTT	CASSTAGSNQPQHF
-	TRBV30	-	TRBJ1-5	TGTGCCTGGAGCAAGGGGACACAACATGGGGGGAATCAGCCCCAGCATTTT	CAWSKGTQHGGNQPQHF
-	TRBV19	-	TRBJ1-5	TGTGCCAGTAGTTCTACAGGACAGTCTTATAGCAATCAGCCCCAGCATTTT	CASSSTGQSYSNQPQHF
few	TRBV7-2	TRBD1	TRBJ2-7	TGTGCCAGCAGCTTTCGGAGACAGGGACGCGAGCAGTACTTC	CASSFRRQGREQYF
-	TRBV7-3	-	TRBJ1-3	TGTGCCAGCAGCTTAACTGGGCAAGGTTCTGGAAACACCATATATTTT	CASSLTGQGSGNTIYF
-	TRBV20-1	-	TRBJ1-1	TGCAGTGCTAGTTTGAACCCTGGGACTTTCTTT	CSASLNPGTFF
-	TRBV27	TRBD2	TRBJ2-5	TGTGCCAGCAGTTCCCTGTGGCGGGGGGGCCCCGAGACCCAGTACTTC	CASSSLWRGGPETQYF
-	TRBV5-5	-	TRBJ2-3	TGTGCCAGCAGCTTGAGTCCCACTAGACTGACTAGCACAGATACGCAGTATTTT	CASSLSPTRLTSTDTQYF
-	TRBV5-6	-	TRBJ1-2	TGTGCCAGCAGCTTGCTAACTCGAGAGTATGGCTACACCTTC	CASSLLTREYGYTF
-	TRBV18	TRBD2	TRBJ2-5	TGTGCCAGCTCAGCGGGGGGCGGTGAGACCCAGTACTTC	CASSAGGGETQYF
once	TRBV7-9	TRBD1	TRBJ1-2	TGTGCCAGCAGCGCCCCGGGACAGGGGTTCGGTGGCTACACCTTC	CASSAPGQGFGGYTF
-	TRBV5-8	-	TRBJ2-5	TGTGCCAGCAGCAGGGTCACAGAGACCCAGTACTTC	CASSRVTETQYF
-	TRBV18	-	TRBJ2-1	TGTGCCAGCTCACCTCGGCTGGATGAGCAGTTCTTC	CASSPRLDEQFF
-	TRBV6-1	TRBD1	TRBJ1-5	TGTGCCAGCAGGAGGGACAGGGCTAGCAATCAGCCCCAGCATTTT	CASRRDRASNQPQHF
-	TRBV19	-	TRBJ2-5	TGTGCCAGTAGGCTGATGGGGGGAGAGACCCAGTACTTC	CASRLMGGETQYF
-	TRBV5-1	TRBD2	TRBJ2-1	TGCGCCAGCAGCGGAGCCGGGACTAGCGGAAACAATGAGCAGTTCTTC	CASSGAGTSGNNEQFF
-	TRBV2	-	TRBJ1-1	TGTGCCAGCAAAGTGTCGGGGGTGAACACTGAAGCTTTCTTT	CASKVSGVNTEAFF
-	TRBV7-2	-	TRBJ1-1	TGTGCCAGCAGCTTAGATATCGGATACACTGAAGCTTTCTTT	CASSLDIGYTEAFF
-	TRBV5-6	-	TRBJ1-3	TGTGCCAGCAGCTTTCAGGGAAAGACTGGAAACACCATATATTTT	CASSFQGKTGNTIYF
-	TRBV11-2	-	TRBJ1-3	TGTGCCAGCAGCTTAGTTCGGCCTCTAGCGTCTGGAAACACCATATATTTT	CASSLVRPLASGNTIYF
-	TRBV30	-	TRBJ1-2	TGTGCCTGGAGTGTACAGCTGCCCTCAGGCGGCTACACCTTC	CAWSVQLPSGGYTF
-	TRBV23-1	TRBD1	TRBJ2-5	TGCGCCAGCAGTCAACAGAGACAGGGAAGGTTTGATGGAGAGACCCAGTACTTC	CASSQQRQGRFDGETQYF
-	TRBV6-1	TRBD1	TRBJ1-4	TGTGCCAGCAGCTTAGGGACAGCAACTAATGAAAAACTGTTTTTT	CASSLGTATNEKLFF
-	TRBV19	-	TRBJ2-5	TGTGCCAGTAGTATAAGATTCCAAGAGACCCAGTACTTC	CASSIRFQETQYF
-	TRBV19	-	TRBJ1-1	TGTGCCAGTAGTCCTTCCCGGGGCCGAAACACTGAAGCTTTCTTT	CASSPSRGRNTEAFF
-	TRBV30	-	TRBJ2-3	TGTGCCTGGAGTGGTAGTGGGGGGGTGCAGGGGACGCAGTATTTT	CAWSGSGGVQGTQYF
-	TRBV5-4	-	TRBJ2-2	TGTGCCAGCAGCTCCAGGGTTGACGGGGAGCTGTTTTTT	CASSSRVDGELFF
-	TRBV2	-	TRBJ2-5	TGTGCCAGCAGTGTCTTGGGCCCACAAGAGACCCAGTACTTC	CASSVLGPQETQYF
-	TRBV30	-	TRBJ1-2	TGTGCCTGGAGTGTACCGATGGCGAAGGGATCGAGCTATGGCTACACCTTC	CAWSVPMAKGSSYGYTF
-	TRBV5-1	TRBD2	TRBJ2-1	TGCGCCAGCAGCTTTGGATCGATGCGGGGGGGCGGAAATGAGCAGTTCTTC	CASSFGSMRGGGNEQFF
-	TRBV5-1	-	TRBJ2-1	TGCGCCAGCAGCTTGGCCTACGGGGCCGCGGACTCCTACAATGAGCAGTTCTTC	CASSLAYGAADSYNEQFF
-	TRBV6-1	TRBD2	TRBJ2-2	TGTGCCAGCAGTGTGGGCGAAGCGGGGACCGGGGAGCTGTTTTTT	CASSVGEAGTGELFF
few	TRBV2	-	TRBJ1-5	TGTGCCAGCAGTGATGTGGAGCCCCAGCATTTT	CASSDVEPQHF
few	TRBV7-9	TRBD2	TRBJ2-1	TGTGCCAGCAGCTTCGGAGCGGGGGGGCAGAATGAGCAGTTCTTC	CASSFGAGGQNEQFF
-	TRBV7-8	-	TRBJ2-7	TGTGCCAGCACCACTTATCGGACCGAGACCTCCTACGAGCAGTACTTC	CASTTYRTETSYEQYF
-	TRBV5-1	-	TRBJ2-3	TGCGCCAGTTCGATACCACTGGGCTCTGGCACAGATACGCAGTATTTT	CASSIPLGSGTDTQYF
once	TRBV2	-	TRBJ1-5	TGTGCCAGCAGTGAAGAGGGGGGGGGTCGGCCCCAGCATTTT	CASSEEGGGRPQHF
-	TRBV10-1	-	TRBJ2-7	TGCGCCAGCAGTGAGTCAGCCGTTGAGGGCCACGAGCAGTACTTC	CASSESAVEGHEQYF
-	TRBV6-5	TRBD1	TRBJ1-4	TGTGCCAGCAGTTCGGGACAGCGCTCAGCTAATGAAAAACTGTTTTTT	CASSSGQRSANEKLFF
-	TRBV18	TRBD2	TRBJ2-1	TGTGCCAGCTCATCCGGGCGGGGGGGTGAGCAGTTCTTC	CASSSGRGGEQFF
-	TRBV2	-	TRBJ2-5	TGTGCCAGCAGTGACTGGGGCCGGGAGACCCAGTACTTC	CASSDWGRETQYF